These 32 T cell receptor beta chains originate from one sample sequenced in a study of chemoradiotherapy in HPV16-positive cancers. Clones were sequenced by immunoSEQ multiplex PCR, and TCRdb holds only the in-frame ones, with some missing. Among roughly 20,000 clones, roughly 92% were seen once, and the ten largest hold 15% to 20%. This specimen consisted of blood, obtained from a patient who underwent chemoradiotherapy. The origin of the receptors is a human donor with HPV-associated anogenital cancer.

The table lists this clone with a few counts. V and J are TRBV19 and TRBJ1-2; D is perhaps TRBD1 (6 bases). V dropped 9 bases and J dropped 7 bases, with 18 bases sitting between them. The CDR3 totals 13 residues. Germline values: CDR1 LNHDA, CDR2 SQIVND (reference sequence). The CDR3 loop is CASQNANRVGYTF. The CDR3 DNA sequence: TGTGCCAGCCAGAACGCGAACAGGGTTGGCTACACCTTC.

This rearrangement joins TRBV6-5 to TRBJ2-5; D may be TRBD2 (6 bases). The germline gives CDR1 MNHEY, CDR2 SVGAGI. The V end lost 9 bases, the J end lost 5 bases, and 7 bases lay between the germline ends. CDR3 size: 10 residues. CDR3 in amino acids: CASAGETQYF. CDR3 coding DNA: TGTGCCAGTGCGGGGGAGACCCAGTACTTC.

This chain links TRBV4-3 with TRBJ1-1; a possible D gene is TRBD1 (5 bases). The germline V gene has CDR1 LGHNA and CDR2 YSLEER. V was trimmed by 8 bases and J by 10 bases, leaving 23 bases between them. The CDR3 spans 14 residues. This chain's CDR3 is CASGGGSYASAAFF. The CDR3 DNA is TGCGCCAGCGGGGGGGGGAGCTATGCGTCGGCAGCTTTCTTT.

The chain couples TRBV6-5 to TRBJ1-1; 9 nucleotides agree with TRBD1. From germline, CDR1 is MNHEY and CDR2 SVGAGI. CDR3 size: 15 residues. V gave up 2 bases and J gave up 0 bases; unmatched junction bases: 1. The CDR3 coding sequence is TGTGCCAGCAGTTACGACAGGGGGATGAACACTGAAGCTTTCTTT. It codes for CASSYDRGMNTEAFF.

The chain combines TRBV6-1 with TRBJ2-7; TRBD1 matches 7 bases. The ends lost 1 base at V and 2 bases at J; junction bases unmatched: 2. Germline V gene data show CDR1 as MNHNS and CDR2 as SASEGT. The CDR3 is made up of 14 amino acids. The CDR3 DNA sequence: TGTGCCAGCAGTGAAGGGGACAGACCCTACGAGCAGTACTTC. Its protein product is CASSEGDRPYEQYF.

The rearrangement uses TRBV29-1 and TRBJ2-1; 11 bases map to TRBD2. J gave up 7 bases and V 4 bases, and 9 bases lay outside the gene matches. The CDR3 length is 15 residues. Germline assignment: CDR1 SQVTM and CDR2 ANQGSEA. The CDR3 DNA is TGCAGCGTTGGATCTAGCGGGAGGAGGTTGAATGAGCAGTTCTTC. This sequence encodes CSVGSSGRRLNEQFF.

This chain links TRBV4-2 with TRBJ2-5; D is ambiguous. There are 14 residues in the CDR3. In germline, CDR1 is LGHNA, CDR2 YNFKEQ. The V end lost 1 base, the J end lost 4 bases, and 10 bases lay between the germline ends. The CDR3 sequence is CASSQGISGETQYF. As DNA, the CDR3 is TGTGCCAGCAGCCAAGGAATCAGTGGAGAGACCCAGTACTTC.

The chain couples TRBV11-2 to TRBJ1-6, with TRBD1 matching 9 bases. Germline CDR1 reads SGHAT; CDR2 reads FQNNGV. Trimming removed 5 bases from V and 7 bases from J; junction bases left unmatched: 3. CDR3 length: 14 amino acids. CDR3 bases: TGTGCCAGCAGCGAACAGGGGGCGAATTCACCCCTCCACTTT. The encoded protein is CASSEQGANSPLHF.

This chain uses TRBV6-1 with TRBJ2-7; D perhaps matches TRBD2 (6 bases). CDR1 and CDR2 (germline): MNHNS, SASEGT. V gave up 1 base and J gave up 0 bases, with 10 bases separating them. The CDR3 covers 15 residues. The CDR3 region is CASSEGGDSSYEQYF. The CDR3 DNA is TGTGCCAGCAGTGAAGGCGGGGATAGCTCCTACGAGCAGTACTTC.

The CDR3: CASSIEAAGITDTQYF. CDR3 sequence (DNA): TGTGCCAGTAGTATAGAAGCAGCGGGAATCACAGATACGCAGTATTTT. The gene calls are TRBV19 and TRBJ2-3; TRBD2 aligns across 7 bases. V shed 0 bases and J 2 bases; nucleotides not matched to a gene: 5. Germline V lookup: CDR1 LNHDA, CDR2 SQIVND (reference sequence). This CDR3 spans 16 amino acids.

The CDR3: CASRVTDNQPQHF. DNA for the CDR3: TGTGCCAGCAGGGTGACAGATAATCAGCCCCAGCATTTT. The chain combines TRBV27 with TRBJ1-5; tentatively, D is TRBD1 (5 bases). The V end was cut by 6 bases, the J end by 4 bases, with 10 bases between. The CDR3 contains 13 residues. The V gene's germline CDR1 is MNHEY and CDR2 SMNVEV (reference sequence).

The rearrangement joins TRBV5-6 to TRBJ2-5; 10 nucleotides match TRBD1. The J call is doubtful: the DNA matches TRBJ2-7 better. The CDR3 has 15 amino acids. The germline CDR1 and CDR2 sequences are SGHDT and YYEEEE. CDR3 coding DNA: TGTGCCAGCAGCCGGTCCGGGACAGGGGACGACGAGCAGTACTTC. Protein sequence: CASSRSGTGDDEQYF.

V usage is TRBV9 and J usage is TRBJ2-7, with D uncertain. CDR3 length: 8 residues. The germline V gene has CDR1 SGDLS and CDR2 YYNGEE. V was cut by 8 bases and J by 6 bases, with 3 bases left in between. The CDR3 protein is CARGEQYF. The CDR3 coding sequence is TGTGCCAGAGGCGAGCAGTACTTC.

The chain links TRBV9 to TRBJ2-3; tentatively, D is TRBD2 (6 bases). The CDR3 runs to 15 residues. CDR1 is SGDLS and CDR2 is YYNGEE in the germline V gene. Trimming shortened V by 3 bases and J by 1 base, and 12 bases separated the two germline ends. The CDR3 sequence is CASSASGTGTDTQYF. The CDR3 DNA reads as TGTGCCAGCAGCGCCTCCGGGACTGGCACAGATACGCAGTATTTT.

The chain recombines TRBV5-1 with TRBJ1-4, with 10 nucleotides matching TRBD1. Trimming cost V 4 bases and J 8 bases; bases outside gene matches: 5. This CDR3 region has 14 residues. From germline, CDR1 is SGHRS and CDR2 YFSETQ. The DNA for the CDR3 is TGCGCCAGCAGCCCCGGGACAGGGGAGGAAAAACTGTTTTTT. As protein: CASSPGTGEEKLFF.

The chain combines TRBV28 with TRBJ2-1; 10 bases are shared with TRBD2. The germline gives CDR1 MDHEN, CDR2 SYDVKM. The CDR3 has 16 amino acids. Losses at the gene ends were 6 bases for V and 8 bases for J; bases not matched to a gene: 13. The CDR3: CASRPQREGRGYEQFF. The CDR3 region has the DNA TGTGCCAGCAGACCGCAGCGGGAGGGCCGGGGGTATGAGCAGTTCTTC.

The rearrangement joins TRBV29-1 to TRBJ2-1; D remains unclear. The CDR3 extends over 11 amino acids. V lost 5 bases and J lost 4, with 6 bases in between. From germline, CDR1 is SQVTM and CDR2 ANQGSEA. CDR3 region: CSVYMYNEQFF. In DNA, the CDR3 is TGCAGCGTTTACATGTACAATGAGCAGTTCTTC.

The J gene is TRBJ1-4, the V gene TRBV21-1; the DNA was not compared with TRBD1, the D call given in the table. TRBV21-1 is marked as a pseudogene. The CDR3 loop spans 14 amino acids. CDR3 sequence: CASSKPATNEKLFF. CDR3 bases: TGTGCCAGCAGCAAACCAGCAACTAATGAAAAACTGTTTTTT.

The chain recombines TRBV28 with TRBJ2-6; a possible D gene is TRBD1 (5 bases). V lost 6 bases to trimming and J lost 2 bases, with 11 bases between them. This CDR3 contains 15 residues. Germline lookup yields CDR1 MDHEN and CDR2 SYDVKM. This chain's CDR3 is CASRIPGTGANVLTF. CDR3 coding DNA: TGTGCCAGCAGAATACCAGGGACTGGGGCCAACGTCCTGACTTTC. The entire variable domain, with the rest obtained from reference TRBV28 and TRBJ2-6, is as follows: DVKVTQSSRYLVKRTGEKVFLECVQDMDHENMFWYRQDPGLGLRLIYFSYDVKMKEKGDIPEGYSVSREKKERFSLILESASTNQTSMYLCASRIPGTGANVLTFGAGSRLTVL.

CDR3 in amino acids: CASSPQGWDTEAFF. The CDR3 DNA sequence: TGTGCCAGCAGTCCACAGGGGTGGGACACTGAAGCTTTCTTT. The rearrangement links TRBV27 to TRBJ1-1, with 7 bases lining up with TRBD1. The germline V gene has CDR1 MNHEY and CDR2 SMNVEV (reference sequence). The CDR3 sequence is 14 residues long. Trimming at V came to 5 bases and at J to 3 bases, leaving 6 bases not matched to a gene.

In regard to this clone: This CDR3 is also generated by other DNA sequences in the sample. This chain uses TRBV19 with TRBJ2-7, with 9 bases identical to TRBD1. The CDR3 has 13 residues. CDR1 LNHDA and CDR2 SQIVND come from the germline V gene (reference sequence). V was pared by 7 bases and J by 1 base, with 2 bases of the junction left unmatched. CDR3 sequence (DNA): TGTGCCAGTAAGGGGACAGGGTCCTACGAGCAGTACTTC. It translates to CASKGTGSYEQYF.

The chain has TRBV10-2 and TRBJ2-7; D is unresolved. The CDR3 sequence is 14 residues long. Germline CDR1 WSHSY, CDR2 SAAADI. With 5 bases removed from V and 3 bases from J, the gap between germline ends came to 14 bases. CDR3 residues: CASSHVLANYEQYF. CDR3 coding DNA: TGCGCCAGCAGTCATGTCTTGGCCAACTACGAGCAGTACTTC.

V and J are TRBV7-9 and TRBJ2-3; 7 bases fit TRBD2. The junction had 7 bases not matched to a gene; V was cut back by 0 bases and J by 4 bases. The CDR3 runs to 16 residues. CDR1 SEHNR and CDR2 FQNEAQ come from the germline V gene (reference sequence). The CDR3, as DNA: TGTGCCAGCAGCTTAGCGTGGCGCGGGAGTGCAGATACGCAGTATTTT. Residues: CASSLAWRGSADTQYF.

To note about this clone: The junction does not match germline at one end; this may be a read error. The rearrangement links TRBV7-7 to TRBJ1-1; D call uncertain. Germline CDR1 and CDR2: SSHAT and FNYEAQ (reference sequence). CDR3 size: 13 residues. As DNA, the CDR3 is TGTGCTAGCAGTCGTGGGCCGAACACTGAAGCTTTCTTT. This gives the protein CASSRGPNTEAFF. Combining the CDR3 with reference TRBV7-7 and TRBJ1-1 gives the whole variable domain GAGVSQSPRYKVTKRGQDVTLRCDPISSHATLYWYQQALGQGPEFLTYFNYEAQPDKSGLPSDRFSAERPEGSISTLTIQRTEQRDSAMYRCASSRGPNTEAFFGQGTRLTVV.

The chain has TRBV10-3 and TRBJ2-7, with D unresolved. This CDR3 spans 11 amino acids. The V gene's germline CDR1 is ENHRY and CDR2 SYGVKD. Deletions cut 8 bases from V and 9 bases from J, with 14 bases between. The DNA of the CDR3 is TGTGCCATCTCGACCGGCGACGGGCAGTACTTC. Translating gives CAISTGDGQYF.

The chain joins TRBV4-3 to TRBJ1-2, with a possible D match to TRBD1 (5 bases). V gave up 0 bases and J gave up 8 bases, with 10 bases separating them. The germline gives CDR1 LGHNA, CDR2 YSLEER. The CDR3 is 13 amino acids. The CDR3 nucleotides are TGCGCCAGCAGCCAAGATCCCTGGGGCGGCTACACCTTC. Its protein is CASSQDPWGGYTF.

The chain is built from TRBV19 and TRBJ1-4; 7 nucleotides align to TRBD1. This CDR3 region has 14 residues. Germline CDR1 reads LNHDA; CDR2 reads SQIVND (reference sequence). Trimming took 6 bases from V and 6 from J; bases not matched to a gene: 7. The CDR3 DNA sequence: TGTGCCAGTAGGAATGCGGGACAGTATGAAAAACTGTTTTTT. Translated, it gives CASRNAGQYEKLFF.

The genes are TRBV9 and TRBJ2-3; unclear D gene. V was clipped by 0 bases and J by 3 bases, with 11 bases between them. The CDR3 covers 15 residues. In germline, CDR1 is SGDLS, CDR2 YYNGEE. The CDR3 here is CASSVAGRQTDTQYF. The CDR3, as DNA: TGTGCCAGCAGCGTAGCAGGACGCCAGACAGATACGCAGTATTTT.

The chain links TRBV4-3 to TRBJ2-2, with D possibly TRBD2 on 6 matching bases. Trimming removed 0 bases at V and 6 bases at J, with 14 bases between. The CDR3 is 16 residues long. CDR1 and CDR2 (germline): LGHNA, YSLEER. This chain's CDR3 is CASSQEEGTGAGELFF. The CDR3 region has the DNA TGCGCCAGCAGCCAAGAAGAAGGGACGGGGGCCGGGGAGCTGTTTTTT.

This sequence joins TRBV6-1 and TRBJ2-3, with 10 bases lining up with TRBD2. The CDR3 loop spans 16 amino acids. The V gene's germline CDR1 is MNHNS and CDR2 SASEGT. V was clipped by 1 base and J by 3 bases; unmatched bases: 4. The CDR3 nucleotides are TGTGCCAGCAGTGAAGGGTCTAGCGGGAGAACAGATACGCAGTATTTT. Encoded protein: CASSEGSSGRTDTQYF.

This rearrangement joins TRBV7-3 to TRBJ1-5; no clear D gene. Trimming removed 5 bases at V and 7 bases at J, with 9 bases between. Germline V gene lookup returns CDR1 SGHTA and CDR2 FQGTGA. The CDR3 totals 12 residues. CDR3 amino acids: CASSPTPQPQHF. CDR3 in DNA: TGTGCCAGCAGCCCCACACCCCAGCCCCAGCATTTT.

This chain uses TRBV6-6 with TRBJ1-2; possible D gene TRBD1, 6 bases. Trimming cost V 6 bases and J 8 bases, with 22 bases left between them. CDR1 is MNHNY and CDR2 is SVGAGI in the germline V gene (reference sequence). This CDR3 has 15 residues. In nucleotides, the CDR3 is TGTGCCAGCAGCCAGCAGGGGCCTGAAGGTGTAGGCTACACCTTC. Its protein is CASSQQGPEGVGYTF.